This TCR beta chain was obtained from a study of cytotoxic CD8 clonotypes in ibrutinib-treated CLL. Unmatched junction bases numbered 2, after V lost 6 bases and J lost 0 bases. Germline V gene lookup returns CDR1 SGHDN and CDR2 FVKESK. The CDR3 spans 13 residues. Method: immunoSEQ multiplex PCR; TCRdb's copy keeps in-frame clones and lacks some. The sample contains some 200,000 clones, 75% to 85% of which appear only once. The chain combines TRBV14 with TRBJ2-7; 7 bases map to TRBD1. The receptor's source is a human donor with chronic lymphocytic leukemia. Sequencing used PBMCs, obtained after 12 months of ibrutinib treatment. As DNA, the CDR3 is TGTGCCAGCAGTTACAGGGGCTCCTACGAGCAGTACTTC. The encoded protein is CASSYRGSYEQYF. The whole variable domain, filled in from reference TRBV14 and TRBJ2-7, reads EAGVTQFPSHSVIEKGQTVTLRCDPISGHDNLYWYRRVMGKEIKFLLHFVKESKQDESGMPNNRFLAERTGGTYSTLKVQPAELEDSGVYFCASSYRGSYEQYFGPGTRLTVT.